Presented here are 11 T cell receptor beta chains from one specimen sequenced in a study of cytomegalovirus exposure and HLA in healthy donors. This PCR relied on a set of 60 Vbeta primers and 13 Jbeta primers. Sequencing was performed with immunoSEQ multiplex PCR; in TCRdb, only in-frame clones are kept and a portion is missing. The sample holds 150,000 to 200,000 clones; around 87% are singletons and the top ten take under 2%. The sample was PBMCs. The receptors shown here come from a woman aged 18-29 years in good health and CMV-seronegative.

The rearrangement uses TRBV2 and TRBJ2-7; D is possibly TRBD2 (7 bases). Germline V gene sequence: CDR1 SNHLY, CDR2 FYNNEI. Between the trimmed V and J ends, which lost 6 bases and 0 bases, there was a span of 15 bases. The CDR3 consists of 15 residues. The CDR3 nucleotides are TGTGCCAGCAGGACGGGGGGCTCCCCCTCCTACGAGCAGTACTTC. The encoded protein is CASRTGGSPSYEQYF.

This clone was recorded once. This sequence joins TRBV5-3 and TRBJ1-5, with a weak D call TRBD1 (5 bases). TRBV5-3 is an ORF; its function is uncertain. Trimming shortened V by 2 bases and J by 0 bases, and 18 bases separated the two germline ends. CDR3 size: 18 residues. The CDR3 reads CARSFPGRDSYSNQPQHF. The CDR3 DNA follows: TGTGCCAGAAGCTTTCCAGGGAGGGATAGTTATAGCAATCAGCCCCAGCATTTT.

V and J are TRBV27 and TRBJ2-7, with D uncertain. The CDR3 covers 13 residues. Deletions cut 3 bases from V and 2 bases from J, with 8 bases between. The germline CDR1 and CDR2 sequences are MNHEY and SMNVEV (reference sequence). CDR3 DNA sequence: TGTGCCAGCAGTTTTATAGTCCCCTACGAGCAGTACTTC. Encoded protein: CASSFIVPYEQYF.

The chain recombines TRBV30 with TRBJ2-5; 8 positions match TRBD2. Germline-derived CDR1 and CDR2 are GTSNPN and SVGIG (reference sequence). Germline trimming cut 2 bases from V and 3 bases from J; bases unmatched to any gene: 8. The CDR3 has 15 residues. This chain's CDR3 is CAWSRPGRGEETQYF. The CDR3 coding sequence is TGTGCCTGGAGTAGGCCCGGGCGGGGGGAAGAGACCCAGTACTTC.

The chain combines TRBV11-3 with TRBJ2-5; TRBD2 agrees at 11 bases. Germline values: CDR1 SGHNT, CDR2 YENEEA. V gave up 9 bases and J gave up 4 bases; unmatched junction bases: 7. The CDR3 spans 14 residues. CDR3 in amino acids: CASRGTSGRETQYF. In DNA, the CDR3 is TGTGCCAGTAGGGGGACTAGCGGTAGAGAGACCCAGTACTTC.

The V call is TRBV27, the J call TRBJ1-6; 7 nucleotides match TRBD1. The CDR3 sequence is 15 residues long. CDR1 and CDR2 from the germline V gene are MNHEY and SMNVEV (reference sequence). Trimming took 3 bases from V and 6 from J; bases not matched to a gene: 5. Here the CDR3 DNA reads TGTGCCAGCAGTTTGGGCTGGGACAGTAATTCACCCCTCCACTTT. Translation: CASSLGWDSNSPLHF.

This clone was detected only a few times. This sequence joins TRBV4-1 and TRBJ1-4, with a weak D call TRBD1 (6 bases). Trimming cost V 4 bases and J 6 bases, with 18 bases left between them. CDR1 MGHRA and CDR2 YSYEKL come from the germline V gene. This CDR3 spans 16 amino acids. This chain's CDR3 is CASSPHEQGSYEKLFF. Here the CDR3 DNA reads TGCGCCAGCAGCCCTCATGAACAGGGTAGTTATGAAAAACTGTTTTTT.

V usage is TRBV7-9 and J usage is TRBJ2-3, with 11 positions matching TRBD1. Unmatched junction bases numbered 4, after V lost 4 bases and J lost 4 bases. The CDR3 sequence is 15 residues long. Germline CDR1 SEHNR, CDR2 FQNEAQ (reference sequence). This CDR3 is CASSSADRGPDTQYF. The DNA of the CDR3 is TGTGCCAGCAGCTCAGCGGACAGGGGGCCAGATACGCAGTATTTT.

V and J are TRBV5-6 and TRBJ2-1; no clear D. CDR1 and CDR2 from the germline V gene are SGHDT and YYEEEE. V gave up 3 bases and J gave up 3 bases, with 13 bases separating them. This CDR3 has 15 amino acids. The CDR3 DNA follows: TGTGCCAGCAGCTCGGAAGCAACGGGCTACAATGAGCAGTTCTTC. Translated, it gives CASSSEATGYNEQFF.

The genes are TRBV6-4 and TRBJ2-5; 7 bases map to TRBD2. Per the germline V gene, CDR1 is MRHNA and CDR2 is SNTAGT. The CDR3 is 16 amino acids. V gave up 6 bases and J gave up 0 bases; unmatched junction bases: 10. CDR3 nucleotides: TGTGCCAGCAGCGCCCCTAGCGGACCGTACCAAGAGACCCAGTACTTC. Amino acids: CASSAPSGPYQETQYF.

The chain employs TRBV2 and TRBJ2-7, with TRBD1 identical over 8 bases. The V and J ends lost 7 bases and 2 bases, in that order; junction bases with no gene match: 10. The CDR3 covers 15 residues. From germline, CDR1 is SNHLY and CDR2 FYNNEI. In DNA form, the CDR3 reads TGTGCCAGCACTGCAGGGGGCTTGGGGACCTACGAGCAGTACTTC. It specifies CASTAGGLGTYEQYF.